This T cell receptor beta chain was identified during a study of tissue T cells after allogeneic stem cell transplantation. Findings and limits, study-wide: Blood and spleen captured only part of the tissue TCR repertoire. Sampling depth was limited, and the cohort was small and clinically varied.

J was trimmed by 4 bases and V by 7 bases; bases with no gene match: 4. Germline lookup yields CDR1 GKSSPN and CDR2 SITVG. CDR3 length equals 12 residues. Survey-depth TCRbeta CDR3 sequencing reported V/J genes and productive frequencies. The protocol was immunoSEQ multiplex PCR, while the TCRdb copy is restricted to in-frame clones and leaves out a portion. The sample shows 20,000 to 25,000 clones, 60% to 80% of them seen only once. On this clone itself: The antigen remains unidentified. All gene names here are mouse names. The read terminates 1 residue ahead of where the CDR3 ends, so the germline J gene completes it.

The V gene is TRBV31, the J gene TRBJ2-7, with 10 bases aligning to TRBD1. The clonotype originates from a female BALB/c mouse in good health. MHC haplotype: H2-d. Specimen: blood. The chain's CDR3 is CASRDRGYEQYF. The part of the CDR3 DNA that was read is TGTGCCTCCCGGGACAGGGGTTATGAACAGTAC.